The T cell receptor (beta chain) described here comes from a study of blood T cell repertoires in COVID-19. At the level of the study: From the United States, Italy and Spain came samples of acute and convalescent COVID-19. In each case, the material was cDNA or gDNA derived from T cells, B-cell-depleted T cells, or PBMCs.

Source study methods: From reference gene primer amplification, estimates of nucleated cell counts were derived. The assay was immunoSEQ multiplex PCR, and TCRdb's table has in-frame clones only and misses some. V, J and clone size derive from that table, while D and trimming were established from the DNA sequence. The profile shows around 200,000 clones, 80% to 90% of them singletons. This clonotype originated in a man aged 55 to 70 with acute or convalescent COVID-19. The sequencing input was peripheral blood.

The CDR3 DNA is TGTGCCAGCAGCGTAGACTCGGAGGGTGGTGAAAAACTGTTTTTT. Its protein is CASSVDSEGGEKLFF. V gene TRBV9 combines with J gene TRBJ1-4; D gene unclear. Germline-derived CDR1 and CDR2 are SGDLS and YYNGEE. This CDR3 has 15 amino acids. Between the trimmed V and J ends, which lost 0 bases and 7 bases, there was a span of 13 bases.